This T cell receptor (beta chain) emerged from a study of blood T cells in healthy people across ages. Broader study findings: Samples with more naive T cells showed higher observed beta diversity.

The sample providers were healthy Caucasian people from Russia, aged roughly 6 to 90. Comments on this clonotype: Its antigen is currently unknown.

With a J-beta primer mix and a sample-barcoded 5' primer, a second PCR ran roughly 6 to 12 cycles. TCRdb called the 5' RACE reads again in MiXCR, with one record for every CDR3 protein. The sample holds roughly 500,000 distinct CDR3 sequences, 27% seen once. The CDR3 spans 15 residues. CDR1 SQVTM and CDR2 ANQGSEA come from the germline V gene. Trimming left V 4 bases short and J 0 bases short, with 15 bases between. The chain has TRBV29-1 and TRBJ1-1; D is perhaps TRBD1 (5 bases). The sequencing input was blood. This sequence was found in a woman aged 70 to 79 in good health. As DNA, the CDR3 is TGCAGCGTTGCGCGAGGGGAGGTCATGAACACTGAAGCTTTCTTT. Translated: CSVARGEVMNTEAFF. The variable domain in full, with the rest retrieved from reference TRBV29-1 and TRBJ1-1, is SAVISQKPSRDICQRGTSLTIQCQVDSQVTMMFWYRQQPGQSLTLIATANQGSEATYESGFVIDKFPISRPNLTFSTLTVSNMSPEDSSIYLCSVARGEVMNTEAFFGQGTRLTVV.